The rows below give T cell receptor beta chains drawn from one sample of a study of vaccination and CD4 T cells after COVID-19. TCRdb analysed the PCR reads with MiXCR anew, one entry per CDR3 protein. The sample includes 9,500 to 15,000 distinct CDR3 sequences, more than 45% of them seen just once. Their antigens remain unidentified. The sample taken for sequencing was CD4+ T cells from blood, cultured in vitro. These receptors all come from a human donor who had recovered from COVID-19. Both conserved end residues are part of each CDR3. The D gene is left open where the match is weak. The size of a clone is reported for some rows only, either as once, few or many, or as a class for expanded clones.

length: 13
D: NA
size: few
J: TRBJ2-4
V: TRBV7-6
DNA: TGTGCCAGCAGCTTAGCGGCTTCGGGAGTTCAGTACTTC
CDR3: CASSLAASGVQYF

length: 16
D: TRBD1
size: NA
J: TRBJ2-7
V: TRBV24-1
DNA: TGTGCCACCAGTGACTCCGGGACAGGGGGGACCTACGAGCAGTACTTC
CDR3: CATSDSGTGGTYEQYF

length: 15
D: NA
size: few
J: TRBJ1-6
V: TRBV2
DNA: TGTGCCAGCAGTAAGACAGACCCCTATAATTCACCCCTCCACTTT
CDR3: CASSKTDPYNSPLHF

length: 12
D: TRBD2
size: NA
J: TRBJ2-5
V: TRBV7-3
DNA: TGTGCCACCATAGCGGGAGAAGAGACCCAGTACTTC
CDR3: CATIAGEETQYF

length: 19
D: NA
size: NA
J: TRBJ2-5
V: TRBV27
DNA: TGTGCCAGCAATCTTTCCACGAAACACAACCCAGCCGAAGAAGAGACCCAGTACTTC
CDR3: CASNLSTKHNPAEEETQYF

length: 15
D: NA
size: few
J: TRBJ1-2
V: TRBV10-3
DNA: TGTGCCATCAGACCAGGGGATTTAGCTAACTATGGCTACACCTTC
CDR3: CAIRPGDLANYGYTF

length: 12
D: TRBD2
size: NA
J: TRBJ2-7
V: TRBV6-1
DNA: TGTGCCAGCAGTACCGGGAGGTACGAGCAGTACTTC
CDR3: CASSTGRYEQYF

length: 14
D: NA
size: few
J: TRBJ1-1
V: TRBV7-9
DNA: TGTGCCAGCAGCTTAAGGGCCGTGAACACTGAAGCTTTCTTT
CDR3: CASSLRAVNTEAFF

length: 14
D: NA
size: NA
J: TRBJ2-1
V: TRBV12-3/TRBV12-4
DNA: TGTGCCAGCAGTTTACGGGGGTCAGGCAATGAGCAGTTCTTC
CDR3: CASSLRGSGNEQFF

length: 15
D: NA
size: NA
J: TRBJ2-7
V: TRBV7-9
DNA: TGTGCCAGCAGCTTTAGGGGGGGGCTCTCCTACGAGCAGTACTTC
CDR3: CASSFRGGLSYEQYF

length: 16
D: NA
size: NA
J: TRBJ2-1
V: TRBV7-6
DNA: TGTGCCAGCAGCTTAGGACAGGCACTAACCTACAATGAGCAGTTCTTC
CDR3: CASSLGQALTYNEQFF

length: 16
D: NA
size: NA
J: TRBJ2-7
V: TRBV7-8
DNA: TGTGCCAGCAGCTCCGCGGTGCGAGGGAGCTCCTACGAGCAGTACTTC
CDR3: CASSSAVRGSSYEQYF

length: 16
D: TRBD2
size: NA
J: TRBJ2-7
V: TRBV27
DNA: TGTGCCAGCAGTTTATCAGGGACTAGCGGGTACTACGAGCAGTACTTC
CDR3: CASSLSGTSGYYEQYF

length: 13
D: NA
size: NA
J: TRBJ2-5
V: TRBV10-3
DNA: TGTGCCATCAGCCGAGGGGCAGGGGAGACCCAGTACTTC
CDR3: CAISRGAGETQYF

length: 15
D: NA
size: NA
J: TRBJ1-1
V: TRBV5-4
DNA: TGTGCCAGCAGCCTCGTCAAACAGGGGAACACTGAAGCTTTCTTT
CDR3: CASSLVKQGNTEAFF

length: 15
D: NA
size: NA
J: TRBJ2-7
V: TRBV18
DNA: TGTGCCAGCTCACCGAACCCGACAGGCACCTACGAGCAGTACTTC
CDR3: CASSPNPTGTYEQYF

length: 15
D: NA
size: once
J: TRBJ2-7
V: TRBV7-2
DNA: TGTGCCAGCAGTATAGTGGGAATGGCGGGCTACGAGCAGTACTTC
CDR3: CASSIVGMAGYEQYF